The TCR beta chain under discussion was sequenced for a study of shared clonotypes between healthy human individuals. Germline CDR1 and CDR2: SGHRS and YFSETQ. V gave up 1 base and J gave up 6 bases, with 19 bases separating them. CDR3 length: 17 amino acids. This table comes from immunoSEQ multiplex PCR, and its TCRdb copy is limited to in-frame clones, with some not included. The table includes about 980,000 clones, about 80% detected once. The receptor comes from a man younger than 35 in good health. Sequenced sample: memory CD4+ T cells sorted from blood. Subset: CD45RA-negative fraction. V gene TRBV5-1 combines with J gene TRBJ2-2; TRBD1 is a possible D gene (6 bases). CDR3 protein: CASSLSTGLDFSGELFF. The CDR3 nucleotides read TGCGCCAGCAGCTTGTCGACAGGCCTCGATTTCTCCGGGGAGCTGTTTTTT.